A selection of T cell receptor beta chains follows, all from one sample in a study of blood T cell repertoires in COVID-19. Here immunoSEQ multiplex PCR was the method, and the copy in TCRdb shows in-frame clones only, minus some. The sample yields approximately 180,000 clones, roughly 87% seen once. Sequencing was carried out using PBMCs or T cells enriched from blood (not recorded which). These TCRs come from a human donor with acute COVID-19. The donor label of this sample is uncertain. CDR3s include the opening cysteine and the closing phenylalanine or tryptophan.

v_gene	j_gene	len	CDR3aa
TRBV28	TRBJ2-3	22	CASNGPLNREEIAGASTDTQYF
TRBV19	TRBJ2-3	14	CASRQGRDTDTQYF
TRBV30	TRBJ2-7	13	CACTDREPYEQYF
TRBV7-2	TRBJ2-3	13	CASRGASTDTQYF
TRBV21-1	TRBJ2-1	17	CASTGAHRGGSYNEQFF
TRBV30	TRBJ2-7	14	CAWSASGTGDEQYF
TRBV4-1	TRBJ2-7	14	CASSQDPGSYEQYF
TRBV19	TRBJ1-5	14	CASSLDRGNQPQHF
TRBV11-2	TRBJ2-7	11	CASSLQFEQYF
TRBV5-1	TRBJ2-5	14	CASSRTGPQETQYF
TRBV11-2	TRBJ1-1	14	CASSPQGGTTEAFF
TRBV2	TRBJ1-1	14	CASSQGLLGPEAFF
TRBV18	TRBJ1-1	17	CASSPRISGSSNTEAFF
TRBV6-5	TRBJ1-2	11	CASSTSFGYTF
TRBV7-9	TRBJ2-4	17	CASSPHAPGVAKNIQYF
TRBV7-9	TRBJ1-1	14	CASSLTGGGTEAFF
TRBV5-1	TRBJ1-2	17	CASSLGSWDRGNYGYTF
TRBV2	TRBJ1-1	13	CASSSGTGVEAFF
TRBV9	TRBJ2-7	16	CASSGGGFGRNYEQYF
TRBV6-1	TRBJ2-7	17	CASSDRQVGRGIHEQYF
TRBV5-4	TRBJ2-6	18	CASSLEAGGWAGANVLTF
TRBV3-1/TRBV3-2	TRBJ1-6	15	CASSQDQGWNSPLHF
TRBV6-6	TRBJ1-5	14	CASSPSGGREPQHF
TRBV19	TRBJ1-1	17	CASSEFDRFKANTEAFF
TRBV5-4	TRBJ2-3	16	CASSLWRGGGGDTQYF
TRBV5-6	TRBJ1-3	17	CASSLGPTASSGNTIYF
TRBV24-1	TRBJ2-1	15	CATSGAWIGGNEQFF
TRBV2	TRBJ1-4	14	CASRQGGLNEKLFF